A single sample is the source of the 9 T cell receptor beta chains below, sequenced in a study of blood T cell repertoires in COVID-19. The repertoire was sequenced with immunoSEQ multiplex PCR; TCRdb's copy has only in-frame clones and lacks some. The sample yields 250,000 to 300,000 clones, nearly 90% seen once. Source material: PBMCs or T cells enriched from blood (not recorded which). These receptor sequences come from a woman in her 50s who had been exposed to COVID-19.

As DNA, the CDR3 is TGCGCCAGCAGCTCTCGTTCAGGGGTTATTAATGAAAAACTGTTTTTT. This gives the protein CASSSRSGVINEKLFF. The chain uses TRBV5-1 and TRBJ1-4; D is possibly TRBD1 (6 bases). V lost 3 bases and J 4 bases, leaving 16 bases between the germline ends. Germline-derived CDR1 and CDR2 are SGHRS and YFSETQ. The CDR3 runs to 16 residues.

The chain combines TRBV27 with TRBJ1-5, with 8 bases identical to TRBD1. CDR3 length equals 15 residues. From germline, CDR1 is MNHEY and CDR2 SMNVEV (reference sequence). V dropped 3 bases and J dropped 2; count of bases not matched to a gene: 3. This CDR3 reads CASSFTGGRNQPQHF. In DNA form, the CDR3 reads TGTGCCAGCAGTTTTACAGGGGGTCGCAATCAGCCCCAGCATTTT.

V is TRBV6-5 and J is TRBJ2-7, with a weak D call TRBD2 (6 bases). CDR3 size: 14 residues. V dropped 6 bases and J dropped 5 bases, with 17 bases sitting between them. Germline CDR1 and CDR2: MNHEY and SVGAGI. The CDR3 DNA is TGTGCCAGCAGGGTAGCGGCCGGTGGGAACGAGCAGTACTTC. Its translation: CASRVAAGGNEQYF.

This chain links TRBV4-1 with TRBJ2-7, with D perhaps TRBD2 (6 bases). This CDR3 is built from 15 residues. Per the germline V gene, CDR1 is MGHRA and CDR2 is YSYEKL. The germline V and J ends were trimmed by 0 bases and 3 bases, with 12 bases remaining between them. CDR3 sequence (DNA): TGCGCCAGCAGCCAAGATCCCGGGACTGACTACGAGCAGTACTTC. It codes for CASSQDPGTDYEQYF.

The rearrangement joins TRBV6-5 to TRBJ2-3, with D hard to call. This CDR3 is built from 15 residues. Trimming left V 7 bases short and J 3 bases short, with 17 bases between. CDR1 is MNHEY and CDR2 is SVGAGI in the germline V gene. The CDR3: CASTLTPSGTDTQYF. The CDR3 coding sequence is TGTGCCAGCACCCTGACTCCCTCCGGGACAGATACGCAGTATTTT.

The chain carries TRBV7-8 and TRBJ1-3, with D tentatively TRBD1 (5 bases). The CDR3 has 15 residues. V was clipped by 3 bases and J by 0 bases, with 9 bases between them. In germline, CDR1 is SGHVS, CDR2 FQNEAQ. CDR3 residues: CASSFDRYSGNTIYF. CDR3 coding DNA: TGTGCCAGCAGCTTTGACAGATACTCTGGAAACACCATATATTTT.

Only one count was recorded for this clone. The sample has other DNA sequences that encode this CDR3 too. The chain is built from TRBV6-5 and TRBJ1-5; 8 bases are a match to TRBD1. Germline V gene sequence: CDR1 MNHEY, CDR2 SVGAGI. The CDR3 spans 15 residues. The trim removed 5 bases at V and 2 bases at J, leaving 5 bases unmatched. In DNA form, the CDR3 reads TGTGCCAGCAGTAGAGACAGGGGTGGCAATCAGCCCCAGCATTTT. It translates to CASSRDRGGNQPQHF.

V usage is TRBV6-5 and J usage is TRBJ2-7; D may be TRBD2 (6 bases). Germline V gives CDR1 MNHEY, CDR2 SVGAGI. The CDR3 runs 12 residues. V lost 8 bases, J lost 7 bases, and 15 bases lay in between. This CDR3 reads CASRDGAGEQYF. CDR3 nucleotide sequence: TGTGCCAGCCGGGACGGGGCGGGAGAGCAGTACTTC.

The table lists this clone with a few counts. The chain uses TRBV7-2 and TRBJ1-5; a weak D match, TRBD1 (5 bases). Germline-derived CDR1 and CDR2 are SGHTA and FQGNSA. The CDR3 is 15 residues long. Between the trimmed V and J ends, which lost 5 bases and 3 bases, there was a span of 14 bases. The CDR3 region has the DNA TGTGCCAGCAGCCAAGAGGCAGGGAACAATCAGCCCCAGCATTTT. This gives the protein CASSQEAGNNQPQHF.